This T cell receptor beta chain was recorded in a study of OX40 agonist ivuxolimab in advanced cancers. Study-level results: A proportion of nonresponders additionally exhibited low normalized T-cell clonal expansion.

A few counts support this clone. What it binds is not known. The same CDR3 arises from other DNA sequences in this sample as well. TCRdb keeps only in-frame clones here, not all; method: immunoSEQ multiplex PCR. The table records about 70,000 clones, around 82% of them present only once. The starting material was CD4+ or CD8+ T cells sorted from blood, obtained in a trial of the OX40 agonist ivuxolimab. The TCR was taken from an adult with an advanced solid tumor such as melanoma, head and neck, liver or kidney cancer.

This CDR3 reads CASSAGTTNTGELFF. The CDR3 DNA reads as TGTGCCAGCAGTGCAGGCACAACGAACACCGGGGAGCTGTTTTTT. The J gene is TRBJ2-2, the V gene TRBV2, with D hard to call. Germline CDR1 is SNHLY and CDR2 is FYNNEI. Trimming cost V 4 bases and J 0 bases, with 9 bases left between them. The CDR3 is 15 amino acids.